The 12 T cell receptor beta chains below all came from one sample that was sequenced in a study of shared clonotypes between healthy human individuals. Naive CD8 cells lacked CD45RO, underwent positive selection for CCR7 and left out terminally differentiated effector memory CD45RA+ cells. TCRdb keeps only in-frame clones here, not all; method: immunoSEQ multiplex PCR. The sample carries about 2.1 million clones, 93% recorded once. The material sequenced was naive CD8+ T cells from PBMCs. All receptors come from a man younger than 35 in good health. Some clones in this sample may be carry-over from other donors' samples.

The chain combines TRBV28 with TRBJ2-3, with 7 positions matching TRBD2. Germline V gives CDR1 MDHEN, CDR2 SYDVKM. CDR3 length: 16 residues. The J segment lost 4 bases and the V segment lost 2 bases, leaving 9 bases of the junction unmatched. The CDR3 reads CASSLLGLGWADTQYF. The CDR3 nucleotides read TGTGCCAGCAGTTTACTCGGACTAGGATGGGCAGATACGCAGTATTTT.

The chain joins TRBV27 to TRBJ1-1; D gene uncertain. The CDR3 loop spans 13 amino acids. Deletions cut 3 bases from V and 4 bases from J, with 9 bases between. Germline CDR1 reads MNHEY; CDR2 reads SMNVEV (reference sequence). CDR3 loop: CASSLGYSTEAFF. The CDR3 DNA follows: TGTGCCAGCAGTTTGGGCTATTCCACTGAAGCTTTCTTT.

The chain joins TRBV6-5 to TRBJ2-7, with TRBD1 as a possible D gene (6 bases). Germline V gives CDR1 MNHEY, CDR2 SVGAGI. The length of the CDR3 is 14 residues. The V end lost 3 bases, the J end lost 12 bases, and 21 bases lay between the germline ends. The CDR3 loop is CASSYYIGQTPLYF. The CDR3 region has the DNA TGTGCCAGCAGTTATTATATAGGACAGACCCCTTTGTACTTC.

The chain links TRBV7-8 to TRBJ2-7; the match to TRBD2 covers 13 bases. The J segment lost 2 bases and the V segment lost 2 bases, leaving 6 bases of the junction unmatched. This CDR3 is 17 amino acids long. CDR1 is SGHVS, CDR2 FQNEAQ, per germline. CDR3 amino acids: CASSLTSGRAYPYEQYF. The CDR3 region has the DNA TGTGCCAGCAGCTTAACTAGCGGGAGGGCCTATCCCTACGAGCAGTACTTC. Supplemented by reference TRBV7-8 and TRBJ2-7, the full variable domain reads GAGVSQSPRYKVAKRGQDVALRCDPISGHVSLFWYQQALGQGPEFLTYFQNEAQLDKSGLPSDRFFAERPEGSVSTLKIQRTQQEDSAVYLCASSLTSGRAYPYEQYFGPGTRLTVT.

This sequence joins TRBV20-1 and TRBJ1-1; no clear D. Germline CDR1 reads DFQATT; CDR2 reads SNEGSKA (reference sequence). This CDR3 region has 11 residues. The CDR3 nucleotides read TGCAGCCTTTCAGAGAACACTGAAGCTTTCTTT. Amino acid sequence: CSLSENTEAFF.

The V and J genes are TRBV6-6 and TRBJ2-3; maybe TRBD1 (6 bases). Germline V lookup: CDR1 MNHNY, CDR2 SVGAGI (reference sequence). Trimming pared 6 bases from V and 2 bases from J, leaving 15 bases between. The CDR3 runs 15 residues. CDR3 in DNA: TGTGCCAGCAGCGGAACAGGGAGACTCACAGATACGCAGTATTTT. Translation: CASSGTGRLTDTQYF.

This chain uses TRBV9 with TRBJ2-2, with 10 bases aligning to TRBD1. J gave up 0 bases and V 2 bases, and 4 bases lay outside the gene matches. CDR3 size: 17 residues. Germline assignment: CDR1 SGDLS and CDR2 YYNGEE. CDR3 region: CASSVGTGATNTGELFF. As DNA, the CDR3 is TGTGCCAGCAGCGTGGGGACAGGGGCGACGAACACCGGGGAGCTGTTTTTT.

This clone was recorded only once. The chain links TRBV27 to TRBJ1-5; D gene uncertain. Between the trimmed V and J ends, which lost 2 bases and 11 bases, there was a span of 22 bases. The CDR3 loop spans 16 amino acids. The germline V gene encodes CDR1 MNHEY and CDR2 SMNVEV (reference sequence). The CDR3 region is CASSLMWWWPSPSQHF. The CDR3 DNA sequence: TGTGCCAGCAGTTTAATGTGGTGGTGGCCATCCCCGTCCCAGCATTTT.

In the case of this clone: Within the sample, other DNA sequences also encode this same CDR3. V gene TRBV9 combines with J gene TRBJ2-7, with D maybe TRBD2 (5 bases). CDR3 length equals 12 residues. Germline V lookup: CDR1 SGDLS, CDR2 YYNGEE. The ends were cut back, 4 bases at V and 7 bases at J, with 12 bases in the middle. CDR3 loop: CASSPRRGEQYF. The CDR3 nucleotides read TGTGCCAGCAGCCCCCGAAGAGGGGAGCAGTACTTC.

V and J are TRBV28 and TRBJ2-3, with 8 bases identical to TRBD2. The CDR3 loop spans 16 amino acids. The J segment lost 6 bases and the V segment lost 7 bases, leaving 15 bases of the junction unmatched. The germline V gene encodes CDR1 MDHEN and CDR2 SYDVKM. The CDR3 loop reads CASIEASGRGGDTQYF. The CDR3, as DNA: TGTGCCAGCATCGAAGCTAGCGGGCGAGGGGGGGATACGCAGTATTTT.

V is TRBV28 and J is TRBJ2-3; the match to TRBD1 covers 7 bases. V lost 6 bases and J lost 4; bases outside the gene matches: 19. Germline assignment: CDR1 MDHEN and CDR2 SYDVKM. This CDR3 region has 18 residues. This chain's CDR3 is CASSALKVETGAPDTQYF. DNA for the CDR3: TGTGCCAGCAGCGCACTAAAGGTAGAAACAGGGGCCCCAGATACGCAGTATTTT.

A word on this clone: Because it lacks the conserved phenylalanine or tryptophan at the end, this CDR3 is likely a read error. The DNA is omitted, as the CDR3 cannot be located on it reliably, and the CDR3 follows TCRdb's listing. This chain connects TRBV6-4 to TRBJ1-2. Germline lookup yields CDR1 MRHNA and CDR2 SNTAGT. A total of 9 residues make up the CDR3, ends included. CDR3 in amino acids: CASGWGGVV.